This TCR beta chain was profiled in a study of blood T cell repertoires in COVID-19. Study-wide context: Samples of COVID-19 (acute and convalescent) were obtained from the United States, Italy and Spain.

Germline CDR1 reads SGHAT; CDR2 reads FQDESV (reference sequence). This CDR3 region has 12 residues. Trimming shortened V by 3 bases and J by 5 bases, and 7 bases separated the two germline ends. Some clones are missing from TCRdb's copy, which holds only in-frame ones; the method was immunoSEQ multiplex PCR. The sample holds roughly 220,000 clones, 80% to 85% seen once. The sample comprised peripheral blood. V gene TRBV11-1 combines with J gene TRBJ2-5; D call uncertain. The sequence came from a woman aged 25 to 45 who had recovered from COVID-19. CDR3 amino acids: CASSFGPETQYF. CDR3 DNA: TGTGCCAGCAGCTTTGGCCCGGAGACCCAGTACTTC.